Following are 9 T cell receptor beta chains from one sample sequenced in a study. TCRdb ran MiXCR on the 5' RACE reads and lists one entry per CDR3 protein. The specimen's table records under 95 distinct CDR3 sequences. Sequencing was carried out using naive CD4+ T cells sorted from a lymph node. Sample subset: naive CD4+ T cells, CD4+CD45RA+CD25-. These receptors all stem from a female donor with breast cancer.

A remark on this clonotype: Within a library made for alpha chains, this beta chain is off target, and its count is uninformative. The CDR3 DNA is TGTGCCAGCAGCTTTAGCGGGAGGTCAGATACGCAGTATTTT. Its protein product is CASSFSGRSDTQYF. The J gene is TRBJ2-3, the V gene TRBV7-9; 10 bases are shared with TRBD2. V shed 3 bases, J shed 4 bases, and the junction held 1 base outside the gene matches. Germline values: CDR1 SEHNR, CDR2 FQNEAQ (reference sequence). The CDR3 length is 14 residues.

Of note for this clonotype: This beta chain is an unintended read in a library built for alpha chains; its size means little. This chain links TRBV30 with TRBJ1-5; 7 bases agree with TRBD1. The CDR3 totals 14 residues. J was trimmed by 6 bases and V by 5 bases; bases with no gene match: 10. Germline V lookup: CDR1 GTSNPN, CDR2 SVGIG (reference sequence). The CDR3 nucleotides read TGTGCCTGGGGGCCGACAGGGATCCGTCAGCCCCAGCATTTT. Translated, it gives CAWGPTGIRQPQHF.

A word on this clonotype: This beta chain is a stray sequence in a library constructed for alpha chains; its clone size is not meaningful. This chain connects TRBV5-1 to TRBJ2-3; TRBD2 might be the D (6 bases). The length of the CDR3 is 15 residues. Germline-derived CDR1 and CDR2 are SGHRS and YFSETQ. The V and J ends lost 5 bases and 0 bases respectively, with 13 bases between them. The CDR3 reads CASSRGMASTDTQYF. The DNA of the CDR3 is TGCGCCAGCAGTCGGGGGATGGCTAGCACAGATACGCAGTATTTT.

The table lists this clonotype with a count of one. In a library made to pick up alpha chains, this beta chain is a stray read with a size that means little. The chain combines TRBV2 with TRBJ2-1, with TRBD2 identical over 9 bases. This CDR3 region has 16 residues. Germline V gene lookup returns CDR1 SNHLY and CDR2 FYNNEI. J lost 2 bases, V lost 8 bases, and 10 bases had no gene match. Here the CDR3 DNA reads TGTGCCAGCGGGTGGGGGCGGGAGGGCCCCTACAATGAGCAGTTCTTC. This sequence encodes CASGWGREGPYNEQFF. Full variable domain (missing parts from reference TRBV2 and TRBJ2-1): EPEVTQTPSHQVTQMGQEVILRCVPISNHLYFYWYRQILGQKVEFLVSFYNNEISEKSEIFDDQFSVERPDGSNFTLKIRSTKLEDSAMYFCASGWGREGPYNEQFFGPGTRLTVL.

Details on this clonotype: This beta chain slipped into a library made for alpha chains as a stray read, so its size is not meaningful. This chain links TRBV20-1 with TRBJ2-7; weak D call: TRBD1 (5 bases). Trimming cost V 3 bases and J 0 bases, with 6 bases left between them. The V gene's germline CDR1 is DFQATT and CDR2 SNEGSKA (reference sequence). This CDR3 comprises 12 residues. Written as DNA, the CDR3 is TGCAGTGCTAGGGACAACTCCTACGAGCAGTACTTC. It translates to CSARDNSYEQYF.

This clonotype was counted once. This beta chain lies outside the target of a library built for alpha chains; its clone size means little. J is TRBJ2-1 and V is TRBV15, with TRBD2 matching over 8 bases. V was clipped by 10 bases and J by 6 bases; unmatched bases: 11. CDR1 is LNHNV, CDR2 YYDKDF, per germline (reference sequence). CDR3 length equals 14 residues. CDR3 protein: CANPGGVDSNEQFF. CDR3 sequence (DNA): TGTGCCAACCCCGGGGGGGTAGACAGCAATGAGCAGTTCTTC.

Remarks on this clonotype: Because the library targeted alpha chains, this beta chain is an off-target read whose size means little. The V gene is TRBV7-2, the J gene TRBJ2-7, with D perhaps matching TRBD1 (5 bases). Germline V gene lookup returns CDR1 SGHTA and CDR2 FQGNSA. This CDR3 is 11 amino acids long. Trimming stripped 4 bases from V and 5 bases from J, with 6 bases between. CDR3 amino acids: CASSSTDEQYF. DNA for the CDR3: TGTGCCAGCAGCTCGACAGACGAGCAGTACTTC.

A word on this clonotype: This beta chain is a stray read from a library made for alpha chains; its abundance is not meaningful. The chain links TRBV7-9 to TRBJ1-1; D is uncertain. V was clipped by 1 base and J by 4 bases, with 4 bases between them. The CDR3 loop spans 12 amino acids. Germline CDR1 and CDR2: SEHNR and FQNEAQ (reference sequence). CDR3 protein: CASSLGPTEAFF. As DNA, the CDR3 is TGTGCCAGCAGCTTAGGTCCCACTGAAGCTTTCTTT.

Turning to this clonotype: Because this beta chain is a stray read in a library intended to capture alpha chains, its abundance should not be given much weight. The chain carries TRBV27 and TRBJ1-2, with TRBD1 matching over 7 bases. This CDR3 has 14 amino acids. The trim removed 3 bases at V and 7 bases at J, leaving 8 bases unmatched. Germline V gives CDR1 MNHEY, CDR2 SMNVEV (reference sequence). The CDR3 loop reads CASSFLGRGVGYTF. The CDR3 DNA follows: TGTGCCAGCAGTTTTTTGGGCAGGGGGGTTGGCTACACCTTC.